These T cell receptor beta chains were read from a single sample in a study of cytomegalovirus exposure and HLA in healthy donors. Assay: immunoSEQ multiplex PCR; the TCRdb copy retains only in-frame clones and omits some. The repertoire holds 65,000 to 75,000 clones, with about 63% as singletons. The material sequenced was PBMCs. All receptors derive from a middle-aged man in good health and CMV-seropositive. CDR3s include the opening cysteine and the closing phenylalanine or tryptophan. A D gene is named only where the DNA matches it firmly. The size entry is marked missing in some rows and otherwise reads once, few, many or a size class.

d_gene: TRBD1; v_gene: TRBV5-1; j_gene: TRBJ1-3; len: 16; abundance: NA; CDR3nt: TGCGCCAGCAGCTCGACAGGGGGCGCCGCCGGAAACACCATATATTTT; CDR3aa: CASSSTGGAAGNTIYF
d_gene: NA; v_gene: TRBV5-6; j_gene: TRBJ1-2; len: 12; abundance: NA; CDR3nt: TGTGCCAGCGTCGGGCAGGGCTATGGCTACACCTTC; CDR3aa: CASVGQGYGYTF
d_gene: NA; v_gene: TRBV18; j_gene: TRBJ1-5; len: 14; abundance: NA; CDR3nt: TGTGCCAGCTCACCGACTGCGGGCAATCAGCCCCAGCATTTT; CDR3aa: CASSPTAGNQPQHF
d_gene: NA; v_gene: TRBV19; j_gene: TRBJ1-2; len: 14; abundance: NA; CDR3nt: TGTGCCAGTAGTATAAATACAGCAAACTATGGCTACACCTTC; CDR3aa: CASSINTANYGYTF
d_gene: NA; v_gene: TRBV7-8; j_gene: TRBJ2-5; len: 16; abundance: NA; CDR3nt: TGTGCCAGCAGCCCAGAACTTGGGGGCCTCGGGGAGACCCAGTACTTC; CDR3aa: CASSPELGGLGETQYF
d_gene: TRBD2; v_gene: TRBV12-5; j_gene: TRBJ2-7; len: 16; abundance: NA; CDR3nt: TGTGCTAGTGGTTTGGGGACTAGCGGGAGAAACTACGAGCAGTACTTC; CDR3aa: CASGLGTSGRNYEQYF
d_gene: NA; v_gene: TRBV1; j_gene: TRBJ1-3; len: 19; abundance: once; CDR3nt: TGCACCAGCAGCCGACCTACCGGGACAGGGGGACGTGGTGGAAACACCATATATTTT; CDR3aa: CTSSRPTGTGGRGGNTIYF
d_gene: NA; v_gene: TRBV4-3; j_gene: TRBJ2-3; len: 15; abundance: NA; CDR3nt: TGCGCCAGCAGCCAAGGGGCGAGAAGCACAGATACGCAGTATTTT; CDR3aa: CASSQGARSTDTQYF
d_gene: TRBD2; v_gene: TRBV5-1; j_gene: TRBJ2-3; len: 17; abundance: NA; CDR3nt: TGCGCCAGCAGCCGACTCACAAGCGGGATGCCCACAGATACGCAGTATTTT; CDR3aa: CASSRLTSGMPTDTQYF
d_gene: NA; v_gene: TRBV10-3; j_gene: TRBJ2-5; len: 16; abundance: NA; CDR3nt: TGTGCCATCAGTGAGTCGAAGGAGTCGGTGAAAGAGACCCAGTACTTC; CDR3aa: CAISESKESVKETQYF
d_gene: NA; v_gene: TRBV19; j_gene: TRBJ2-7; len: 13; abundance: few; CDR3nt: TGTGCCAGTAGTATAGGGAGAGCCTACGAGCAGTACTTC; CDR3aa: CASSIGRAYEQYF
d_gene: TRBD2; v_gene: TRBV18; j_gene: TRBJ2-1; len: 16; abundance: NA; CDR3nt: TGTGCCAGCTCACCACTTCTAGCGGGGGGGCGTAATGAGCAGTTCTTC; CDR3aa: CASSPLLAGGRNEQFF
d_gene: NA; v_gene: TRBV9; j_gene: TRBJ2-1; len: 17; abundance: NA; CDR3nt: TGTGCCAGCAGCGTAGTCGGAGGGCACCTCTCCTACAATGAGCAGTTCTTC; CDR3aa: CASSVVGGHLSYNEQFF
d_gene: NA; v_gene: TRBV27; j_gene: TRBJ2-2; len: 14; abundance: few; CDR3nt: TGTGCCAGCAGTTCTGAACAGATATACGGGGAGCTGTTTTTT; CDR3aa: CASSSEQIYGELFF
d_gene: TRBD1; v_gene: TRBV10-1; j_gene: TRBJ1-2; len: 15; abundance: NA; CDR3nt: TGCGCCAGAGAAATAAGGACAGGACGCTACTATGGCTACACCTTC; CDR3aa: CAREIRTGRYYGYTF
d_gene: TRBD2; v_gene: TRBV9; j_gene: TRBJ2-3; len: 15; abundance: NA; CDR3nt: TGTGCCAGCAGCGCCGGGACTAGCGTCACAGATACGCAGTATTTT; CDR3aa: CASSAGTSVTDTQYF
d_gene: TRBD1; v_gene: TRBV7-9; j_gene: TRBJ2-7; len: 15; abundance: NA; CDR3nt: TGTGCCAGCAGCTCCCCGGGACAGGGCACCTACGAGCAGTACTTC; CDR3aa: CASSSPGQGTYEQYF
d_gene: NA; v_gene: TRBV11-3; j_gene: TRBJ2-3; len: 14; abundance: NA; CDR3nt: TGTGCCAGCAGTCTCACATCTAGCACAGATACGCAGTATTTT; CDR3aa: CASSLTSSTDTQYF
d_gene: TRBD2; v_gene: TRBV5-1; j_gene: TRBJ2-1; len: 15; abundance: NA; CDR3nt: TGCGCCAGCAGCAGGACTAGCGGGAGTCACAATGAGCAGTTCTTC; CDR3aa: CASSRTSGSHNEQFF
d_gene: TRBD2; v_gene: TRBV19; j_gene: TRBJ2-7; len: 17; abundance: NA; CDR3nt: TGTGCCAGTAGTCCGAGGACTAGCGGGAGGGCCCCCGACGAGCAGTACTTC; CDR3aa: CASSPRTSGRAPDEQYF
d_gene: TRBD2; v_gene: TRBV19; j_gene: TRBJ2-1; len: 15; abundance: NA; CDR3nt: TGTGCCAGTAGACGGAGGCGGGAGCGCGTTCATGAGCAGTTCTTC; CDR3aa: CASRRRRERVHEQFF
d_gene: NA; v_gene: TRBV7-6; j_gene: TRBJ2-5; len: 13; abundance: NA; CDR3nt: TGTGCCAGCAGCTTACCCGGGAAAGAGACCCAGTACTTC; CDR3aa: CASSLPGKETQYF